This is a list of T cell receptor beta chains from one sample in a study of T cell responses to AZD1222 COVID-19 vaccine. TCRdb keeps only in-frame clones here, not all; method: immunoSEQ multiplex PCR. Found here are about 100,000 clones, roughly 90% of them singletons; the top ten hold roughly 1.2%. Material: peripheral blood, obtained on day 0 of AZD1222 vaccination. These receptors all stem from an adult in good health. The CDR3 runs from the conserved cysteine through the conserved F or W. D genes are given only for firm matches.

>TRBV27|TRBJ2-2|.
TGTGCCAGCAGTACAGGAACCGGGGAGCTGTTTTTT
CASSTGTGELFF
>TRBV5-6|TRBJ1-6|.
TGTGCCAGCAGCTACCATAAGGGGGAATCCTATAATTCACCCCTCCACTTT
CASSYHKGESYNSPLHF
>TRBV6-2/TRBV6-3|TRBJ1-5|TRBD1
TGTGCCAGCAGCTTCTCAGGGGGTAGCAATCAGCCCCAGCATTTT
CASSFSGGSNQPQHF
>TRBV6-1|TRBJ2-2|.
TGTGCCAGCAGTGACAGGGGGGACACCGGGGAGCTGTTTTTT
CASSDRGDTGELFF
>TRBV19|TRBJ2-5|.
TGTGCCAGTAGTAAAGGTGGGGTGGAAGAGACCCAGTACTTC
CASSKGGVEETQYF
>TRBV7-3|TRBJ2-3|.
TGTGCCAGCAGCTTAACTGGGGCCAGGGGTGGCACAGATACGCAGTATTTT
CASSLTGARGGTDTQYF
>TRBV4-3|TRBJ1-4|TRBD1
TGCGCCAGCAGCGGGACAGGCGAAAATGAAAAACTGTTTTTT
CASSGTGENEKLFF
>TRBV28|TRBJ1-2|.
TGTGCCAGCAGTTTCCCCCGGACCCCTGGAGGCTACACCTTC
CASSFPRTPGGYTF
>TRBV5-1|TRBJ2-3|.
TGCGCCAGCAGCTTAGGACAGAGCACAGATACGCAGTATTTT
CASSLGQSTDTQYF
>TRBV7-8|TRBJ1-1|TRBD1
TGTGCCAGCAGCTTAGGGGTTGGGACAGGGGCCCGTGAGACTGAAGCTTTCTTT
CASSLGVGTGARETEAFF